This entry lists 20 T cell receptor beta chains sequenced from one sample in a study of cytomegalovirus exposure and HLA in healthy donors (dated by TCRdb to 2015 to 2018). The library was produced with the immunoSEQ multiplex PCR assay. A mixture of 60 forward primers for TCR Vbeta segments and 13 reverse primers for TCR Jbeta segments was used in the multiplex PCR. The clones in this table, taken by TCRdb from immuneACCESS, are in-frame only. Not every clone is retained; where verified, under half of the shortfall comes from an unresolved V gene, and the cause of the rest is unknown. The sample profile shows around 87,000 clones; roughly 80% of them were found once. Together, the top ten hold about 1.2% of the sample. Sequencing was done on a sample of PBMCs. The receptors were gathered from a girl aged 2-9 years in good health and CMV-seropositive.

The rearrangement links TRBV27 to TRBJ2-7, with D uncertain. Germline loops: CDR1 MNHEY, CDR2 SMNVEV (reference sequence). This CDR3 comprises 15 residues. The V gene lost 6 bases and the J gene lost 5 bases, with 20 bases spanning the gap. The CDR3 loop is CASRKDFWPLNEQYF. Here the CDR3 DNA reads TGTGCCAGCAGGAAAGACTTCTGGCCCCTCAACGAGCAGTACTTC.

V is TRBV14 and J is TRBJ1-1; D is uncertain. The CDR3 has 13 residues. Germline CDR1 SGHDN, CDR2 FVKESK. Trimming took 6 bases from V and 1 from J, leaving 9 bases between them. The CDR3 protein is CASSPIGNTEAFF. CDR3 nucleotide sequence: TGTGCCAGCAGTCCTATCGGGAACACTGAAGCTTTCTTT.

This sequence joins TRBV9 and TRBJ1-4; TRBD1 aligns across 7 bases. Per the germline V gene, CDR1 is SGDLS and CDR2 is YYNGEE. This CDR3 has 14 amino acids. J was trimmed by 5 bases and V by 4 bases; bases with no gene match: 5. The CDR3: CASSHTGANEKLFF. In nucleotides, the CDR3 is TGTGCCAGCAGCCATACAGGGGCCAATGAAAAACTGTTTTTT.

V and J are TRBV6-6 and TRBJ1-3; D may be TRBD1 (5 bases). Germline CDR1 MNHNY, CDR2 SVGAGI (reference sequence). V was shortened by 0 bases and J by 5 bases, with 14 bases between the two germline ends. The CDR3 totals 16 residues. CDR3 coding DNA: TGTGCCAGCAGTTACTCCCAGGGAGGCGTTAGAAACACCATATATTTT. Protein product: CASSYSQGGVRNTIYF.

CDR3: CASSLFLTASGNTIYF. DNA for the CDR3: TGTGCCAGCAGTTTATTCTTGACAGCCTCTGGAAACACCATATATTTT. The chain carries TRBV28 and TRBJ1-3, with D perhaps matching TRBD1 (5 bases). CDR3 length: 16 residues. Germline CDR1 MDHEN, CDR2 SYDVKM. The V end lost 1 base, the J end lost 0 bases, and 10 bases lay between the germline ends.

V is TRBV27 and J is TRBJ2-7, with D hard to call. V was trimmed by 0 bases and J by 6 bases, leaving 6 bases between them. CDR3 length: 12 amino acids. Germline V gene lookup returns CDR1 MNHEY and CDR2 SMNVEV (reference sequence). The CDR3 is CASSLSGVEQYF. CDR3 DNA: TGTGCCAGCAGTTTATCGGGCGTCGAGCAGTACTTC.

The chain uses TRBV19 and TRBJ2-6; no definite D call. Trimming shortened V by 6 bases and J by 0 bases, and 9 bases separated the two germline ends. Germline V gene data show CDR1 as LNHDA and CDR2 as SQIVND (reference sequence). This CDR3 has 15 amino acids. CDR3 sequence: CASSTPGSGANVLTF. CDR3 nucleotide sequence: TGTGCCAGTAGCACGCCAGGCTCTGGGGCCAACGTCCTGACTTTC.

This clone has a handful of counts. The rearrangement uses TRBV28 and TRBJ2-7, with 7 bases matching TRBD2. The ends lost 3 bases at V and 3 bases at J; junction bases unmatched: 2. Looked up from germline, CDR1 is MDHEN and CDR2 is SYDVKM. The CDR3 runs 13 residues. CDR3 nucleotides: TGTGCCAGCAGTTTGCCTAGCGGCTACGAGCAGTACTTC. Its translation: CASSLPSGYEQYF.

The V and J genes are TRBV14 and TRBJ2-2; 10 bases agree with TRBD2. Germline assignment: CDR1 SGHDN and CDR2 FVKESK. Unmatched junction bases numbered 7, after V lost 1 base and J lost 8 bases. The CDR3 length is 16 residues. The DNA of the CDR3 is TGTGCCAGCAGCCAAGTCCCTAGCGGGAGCGGAGGGGAGCTGTTTTTT. This translates into CASSQVPSGSGGELFF.

This clone was seen a few times. This sequence joins TRBV4-1 and TRBJ2-7; TRBD1 is a possible D gene (5 bases). The germline gives CDR1 MGHRA, CDR2 YSYEKL. Trimming shortened V by 0 bases and J by 6 bases, and 18 bases separated the two germline ends. The CDR3 length is 16 residues. The CDR3 DNA sequence: TGCGCCAGCAGCCAAGAAAAGGGGCCGGGCGTTGGCGAGCAGTACTTC. Translation gives CASSQEKGPGVGEQYF.

The rearrangement links TRBV6-5 to TRBJ2-3; 7 bases match TRBD1. CDR3 size: 16 residues. The germline V gene encodes CDR1 MNHEY and CDR2 SVGAGI. After removal of 0 bases from V and 2 bases from J, the junction contained 5 bases not matched to a gene. The CDR3 protein is CASSYSPGTATDTQYF. The CDR3 DNA reads as TGTGCCAGCAGTTACTCTCCTGGGACAGCCACAGATACGCAGTATTTT.

J is TRBJ1-1 and V is TRBV28, with D maybe TRBD1 (5 bases). This CDR3 contains 14 residues. Trimming took 4 bases from V and 2 from J, leaving 11 bases between them. CDR1 and CDR2 (germline): MDHEN, SYDVKM. The CDR3 region is CASSSLTVNTEAFF. DNA of the CDR3: TGTGCCAGCAGTTCCCTGACAGTTAACACTGAAGCTTTCTTT.

This clone was detected a few times. This CDR3 reads CASRTQGGAFF. CDR3 coding DNA: TGTGCCAGCAGAACCCAGGGAGGAGCTTTCTTT. V gene TRBV6-5 combines with J gene TRBJ1-1; perhaps TRBD1 as D (5 bases). Per germline, CDR1 MNHEY and CDR2 SVGAGI. This CDR3 comprises 11 residues. V lost 6 bases and J 10 bases, leaving 12 bases between the germline ends.

The CDR3 nucleotides are TGTGCCAGCAACCCATCGGGGGGATTGAACATTCAGTACTTC. It translates to CASNPSGGLNIQYF. The genes are TRBV7-9 and TRBJ2-4; 7 nucleotides align to TRBD2. Germline V lookup: CDR1 SEHNR, CDR2 FQNEAQ (reference sequence). With V trimmed by 7 bases and J by 7 bases, 10 bases remained unmatched. CDR3 length: 14 residues.

The V and J genes are TRBV10-3 and TRBJ1-2, with 7 bases that match TRBD1. The CDR3 covers 14 residues. Trimming removed 2 bases from V and 5 bases from J; junction bases left unmatched: 5. Germline V gene data show CDR1 as ENHRY and CDR2 as SYGVKD. DNA of the CDR3: TGTGCCATCAGTGAGACCGACAGGGATTATGGCTACACCTTC. It translates to CAISETDRDYGYTF.

The chain couples TRBV18 to TRBJ2-7, with TRBD1 matching 9 bases. The CDR3 is 14 residues long. With 3 bases clipped from V and 7 bases from J, the junction kept 7 bases outside the gene matches. Germline-derived CDR1 and CDR2 are KGHSH and LQKENI. The CDR3 coding sequence is TGTGCCAGCTCACCGGACAGGGGCTTTGGGGAGCAGTACTTC. Its translation is CASSPDRGFGEQYF.

This sequence joins TRBV4-2 and TRBJ2-1, with TRBD1 matching 7 bases. The CDR3 has 14 amino acids. Germline values: CDR1 LGHNA, CDR2 YNFKEQ. V lost 0 bases to trimming and J lost 10 bases; unmatched junction nucleotides: 6. Written as DNA, the CDR3 is TGTGCCAGCAGCCAAGATCAGGGGGTTGGCGAGCAGTTCTTC. Encoded protein: CASSQDQGVGEQFF.

The chain recombines TRBV29-1 with TRBJ1-1; no firm D call. Trimming pared 6 bases from V and 0 bases from J, leaving 11 bases between. The germline CDR1 and CDR2 sequences are SQVTM and ANQGSEA. This CDR3 has 13 amino acids. The CDR3 region has the DNA TGCAGCGTCTCCAACAGACTGAACACTGAAGCTTTCTTT. Protein product: CSVSNRLNTEAFF.

The rearrangement links TRBV27 to TRBJ2-1; 8 positions match TRBD2. The CDR3 runs to 16 residues. Germline CDR1 is MNHEY and CDR2 is SMNVEV (reference sequence). Trimming took 5 bases from V and 3 from J; bases not matched to a gene: 9. DNA of the CDR3: TGTGCCAGCAGTAGGATCTCGGGGGGGATCTACAATGAGCAGTTCTTC. It translates to CASSRISGGIYNEQFF.

The V call is TRBV4-3, the J call TRBJ2-7, with a weak D call TRBD1 (5 bases). The V end lost 3 bases, the J end lost 6 bases, and 6 bases lay between the germline ends. The V gene's germline CDR1 is LGHNA and CDR2 YSLEER. CDR3 size: 11 residues. The CDR3 DNA sequence: TGCGCCAGCAGCCAGGGGCTCGAGCAGTACTTC. Residues: CASSQGLEQYF.